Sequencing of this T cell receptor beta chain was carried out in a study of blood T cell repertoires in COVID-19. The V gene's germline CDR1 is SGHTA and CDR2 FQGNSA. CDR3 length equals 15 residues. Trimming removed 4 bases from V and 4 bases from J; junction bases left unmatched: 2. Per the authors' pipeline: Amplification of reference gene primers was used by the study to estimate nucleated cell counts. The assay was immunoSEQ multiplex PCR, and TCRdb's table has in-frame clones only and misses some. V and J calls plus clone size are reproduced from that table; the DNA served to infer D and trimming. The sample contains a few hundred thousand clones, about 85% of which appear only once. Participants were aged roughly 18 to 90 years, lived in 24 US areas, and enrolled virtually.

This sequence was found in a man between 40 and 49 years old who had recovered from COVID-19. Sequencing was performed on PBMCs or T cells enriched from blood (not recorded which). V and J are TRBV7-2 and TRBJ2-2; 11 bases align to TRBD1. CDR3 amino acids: CASSWDRGTTGELFF. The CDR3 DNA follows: TGTGCCAGCAGCTGGGACAGGGGGACCACCGGGGAGCTGTTTTTT.